This record looks at one T cell receptor beta chain sequence and its context. As yet, its antigen is unknown. The CDR3 covers 14 residues. With V trimmed by 2 bases and J by 3 bases, 1 base remained unmatched. The germline gives CDR1 SGDLS, CDR2 YYNGEE. The data stem from a study of T-cell memory formation after mild COVID-19. Study-wide context: TCR clusters were mostly donor specific. Whole-study results and caveats: The SARS-CoV-2 specificity of second-wave clones reaching peak at day 37 remained unverified. Clones which contracted sat mainly in CM and EM if CD4+, and in EMRA if CD8+.

Using its own MiXCR run on the 5' RACE reads, TCRdb lists one record per CDR3 protein. This sample yields over 250,000 distinct CDR3 sequences, of which roughly 15% are seen a single time; 20% to 25% belongs to the top ten. The rearrangement joins TRBV9 to TRBJ2-1; TRBD1 matches at 8 bases. The receptor was isolated from a man younger than 35 who had mild COVID-19 (a few samples of this study predate the infection). Cell type and time point are not known. The sequenced sample consisted of PBMCs or a T cell subset sorted from them (not recorded which). CDR3 nucleotide sequence: TGTGCCAGCAGCGTTGGACAGGGCTACAATGAGCAGTTCTTC. Amino acid sequence: CASSVGQGYNEQFF.